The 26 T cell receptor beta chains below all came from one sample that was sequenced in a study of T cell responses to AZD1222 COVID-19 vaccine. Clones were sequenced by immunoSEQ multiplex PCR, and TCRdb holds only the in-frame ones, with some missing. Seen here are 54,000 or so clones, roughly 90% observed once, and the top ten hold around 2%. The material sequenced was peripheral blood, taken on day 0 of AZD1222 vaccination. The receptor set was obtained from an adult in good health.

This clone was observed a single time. The CDR3 here is CASSTSGAAYNEQFF. CDR3 in DNA: TGCGCCAGCAGCACTAGCGGAGCCGCCTACAATGAGCAGTTCTTC. The genes are TRBV5-1 and TRBJ2-1; the match to TRBD2 covers 8 bases. Germline loops: CDR1 SGHRS, CDR2 YFSETQ. Trimming removed 4 bases from V and 2 bases from J; junction bases left unmatched: 5. The CDR3 contains 15 residues. Supplemented by reference TRBV5-1 and TRBJ2-1, the full variable domain reads KAGVTQTPRYLIKTRGQQVTLSCSPISGHRSVSWYQQTPGQGLQFLFEYFSETQRNKGNFPGRFSGRQFSNSRSEMNVSTLELGDSALYLCASSTSGAAYNEQFFGPGTRLTVL.

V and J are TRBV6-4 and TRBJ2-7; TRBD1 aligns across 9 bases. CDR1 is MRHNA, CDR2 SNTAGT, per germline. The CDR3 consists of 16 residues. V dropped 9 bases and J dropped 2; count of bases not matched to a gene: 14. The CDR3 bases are TGTGCCAGTCAGGAGGGACAGGGCCGTTTCCCCTACGAGCAGTACTTC. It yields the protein CASQEGQGRFPYEQYF.

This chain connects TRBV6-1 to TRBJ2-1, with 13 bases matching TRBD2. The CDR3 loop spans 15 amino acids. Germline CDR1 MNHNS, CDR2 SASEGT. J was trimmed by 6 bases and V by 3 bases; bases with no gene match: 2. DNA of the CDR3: TGTGCCAGCAGTGAGACTAGCGGGAGGATCAATGAGCAGTTCTTC. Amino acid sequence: CASSETSGRINEQFF.

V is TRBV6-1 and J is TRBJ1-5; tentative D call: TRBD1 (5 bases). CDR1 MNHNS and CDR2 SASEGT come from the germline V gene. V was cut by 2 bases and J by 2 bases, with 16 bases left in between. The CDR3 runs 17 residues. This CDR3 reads CASSEKPGRGGNQPQHF. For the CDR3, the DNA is TGTGCCAGCAGTGAAAAACCGGGAAGAGGGGGCAATCAGCCCCAGCATTTT.

CDR3 sequence reads: CASSPIQGGAKDTEAFF. The CDR3 bases are TGTGCCAGCTCACCGATACAGGGTGGGGCTAAGGACACTGAAGCTTTCTTT. The chain joins TRBV18 to TRBJ1-1; possible D gene TRBD1, 6 bases. The CDR3 loop spans 17 amino acids. V was cut by 3 bases and J by 3 bases, with 20 bases left in between. CDR1 is KGHSH, CDR2 LQKENI, per germline.

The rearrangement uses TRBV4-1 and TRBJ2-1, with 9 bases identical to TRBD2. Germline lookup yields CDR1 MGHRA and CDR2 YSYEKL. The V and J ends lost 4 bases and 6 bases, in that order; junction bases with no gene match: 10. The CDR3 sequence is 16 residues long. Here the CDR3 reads CASSPFSGRKGNEQFF. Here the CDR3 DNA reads TGCGCCAGCAGCCCTTTTAGCGGGAGAAAGGGCAATGAGCAGTTCTTC.

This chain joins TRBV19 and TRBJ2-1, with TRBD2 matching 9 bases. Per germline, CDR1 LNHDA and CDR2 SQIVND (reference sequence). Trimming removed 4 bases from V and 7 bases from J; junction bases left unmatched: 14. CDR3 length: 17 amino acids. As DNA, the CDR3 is TGTGCCAGTAGTAAATGGGAGGGACTAGCAGGGGAGAATGAGCAGTTCTTC. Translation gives CASSKWEGLAGENEQFF.

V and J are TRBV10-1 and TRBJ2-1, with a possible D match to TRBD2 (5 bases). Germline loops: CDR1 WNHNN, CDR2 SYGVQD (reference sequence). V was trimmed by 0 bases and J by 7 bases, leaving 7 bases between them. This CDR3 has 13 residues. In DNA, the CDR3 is TGCGCCAGCAGTGAGTCCGGCGGGAATGAGCAGTTCTTC. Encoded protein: CASSESGGNEQFF.

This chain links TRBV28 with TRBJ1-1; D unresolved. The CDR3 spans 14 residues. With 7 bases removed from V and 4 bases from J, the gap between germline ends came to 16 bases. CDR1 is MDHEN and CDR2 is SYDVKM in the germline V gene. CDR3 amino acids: CASTPSGRSTEAFF. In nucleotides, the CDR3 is TGTGCCAGCACCCCGTCCGGTAGGAGCACTGAAGCTTTCTTT.

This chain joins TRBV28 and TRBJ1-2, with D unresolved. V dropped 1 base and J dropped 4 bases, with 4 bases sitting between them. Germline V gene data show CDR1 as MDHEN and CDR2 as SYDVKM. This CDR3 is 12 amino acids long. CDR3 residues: CASSLLGYGYTF. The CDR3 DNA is TGTGCCAGCAGTTTATTGGGCTATGGCTACACCTTC.

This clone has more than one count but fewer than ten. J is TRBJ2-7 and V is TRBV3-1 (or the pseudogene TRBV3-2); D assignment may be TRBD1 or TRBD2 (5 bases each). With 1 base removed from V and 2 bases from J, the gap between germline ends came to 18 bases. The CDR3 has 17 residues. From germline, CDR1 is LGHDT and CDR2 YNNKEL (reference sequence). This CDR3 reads CASSQAQFGGLPYEQYF. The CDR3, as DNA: TGTGCCAGCAGCCAAGCTCAATTTGGGGGTTTACCCTACGAGCAGTACTTC.

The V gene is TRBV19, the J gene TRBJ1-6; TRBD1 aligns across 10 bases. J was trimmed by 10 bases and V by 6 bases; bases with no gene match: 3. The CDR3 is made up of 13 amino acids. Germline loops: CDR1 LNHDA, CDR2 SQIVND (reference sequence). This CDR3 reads CASRWDRGSPLHF. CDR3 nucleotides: TGTGCCAGTAGATGGGACAGGGGATCACCCCTCCACTTT.

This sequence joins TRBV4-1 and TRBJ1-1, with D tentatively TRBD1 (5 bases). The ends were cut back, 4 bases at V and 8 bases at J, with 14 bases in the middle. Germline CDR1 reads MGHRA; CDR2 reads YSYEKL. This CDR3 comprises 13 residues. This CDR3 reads CASSPQGFREAFF. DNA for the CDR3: TGCGCCAGCAGCCCCCAGGGTTTTAGGGAAGCTTTCTTT.

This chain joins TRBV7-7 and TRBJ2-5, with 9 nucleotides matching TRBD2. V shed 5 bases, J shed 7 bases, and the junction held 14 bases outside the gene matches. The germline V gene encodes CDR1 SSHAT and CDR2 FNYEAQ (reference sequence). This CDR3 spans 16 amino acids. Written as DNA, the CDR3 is TGTGCCAGCAGCCGCGAAGCGGGAGGCCCACCCGGGACCCAGTACTTC. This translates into CASSREAGGPPGTQYF. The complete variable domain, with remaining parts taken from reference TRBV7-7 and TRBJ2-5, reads GAGVSQSPRYKVTKRGQDVTLRCDPISSHATLYWYQQALGQGPEFLTYFNYEAQPDKSGLPSDRFSAERPEGSISTLTIQRTEQRDSAMYRCASSREAGGPPGTQYFGPGTRLLVL.

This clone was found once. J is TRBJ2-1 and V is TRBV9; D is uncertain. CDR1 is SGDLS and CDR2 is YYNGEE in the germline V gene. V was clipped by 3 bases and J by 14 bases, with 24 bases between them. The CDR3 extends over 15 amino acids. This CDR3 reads CASSAQGMGFSQKFF. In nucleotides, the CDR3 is TGTGCCAGCAGCGCCCAAGGGATGGGTTTTTCTCAAAAGTTCTTC. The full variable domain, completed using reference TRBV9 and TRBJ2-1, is DSGVTQTPKHLITATGQRVTLRCSPRSGDLSVYWYQQSLDQGLQFLIQYYNGEERAKGNILERFSAQQFPDLHSELNLSSLELGDSALYFCASSAQGMGFSQKFFGPGTRLTVL.

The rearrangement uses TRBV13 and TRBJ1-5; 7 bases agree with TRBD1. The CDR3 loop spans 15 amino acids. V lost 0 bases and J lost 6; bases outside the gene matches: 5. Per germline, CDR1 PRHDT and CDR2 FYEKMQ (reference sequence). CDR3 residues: CASSLGQQGIQPQHF. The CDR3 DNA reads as TGTGCCAGCAGCTTAGGCCAACAGGGGATTCAGCCCCAGCATTTT.

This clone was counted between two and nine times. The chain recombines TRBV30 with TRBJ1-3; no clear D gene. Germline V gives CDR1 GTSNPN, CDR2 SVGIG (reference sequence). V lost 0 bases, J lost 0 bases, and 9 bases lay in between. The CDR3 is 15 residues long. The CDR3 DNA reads TGTGCCTGGAGTGTAATGGGGAGCTCTGGAAACACCATATATTTT. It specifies CAWSVMGSSGNTIYF.

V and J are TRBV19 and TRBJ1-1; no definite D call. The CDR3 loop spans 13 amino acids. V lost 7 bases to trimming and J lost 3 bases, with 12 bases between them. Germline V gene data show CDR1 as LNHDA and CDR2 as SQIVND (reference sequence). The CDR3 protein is CASTSLIDTEAFF. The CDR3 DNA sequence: TGTGCCAGTACCTCACTTATTGACACTGAAGCTTTCTTT.

The CDR3 DNA sequence: TGTGCCAGCAGCCCTGTGGGTAGGCCAGCAGATACGCAGTATTTT. It translates to CASSPVGRPADTQYF. The chain recombines TRBV14 with TRBJ2-3; no clear D. CDR3 size: 15 residues. Germline V gene lookup returns CDR1 SGHDN and CDR2 FVKESK. The V gene lost 4 bases and the J gene lost 4 bases, with 15 bases spanning the gap. Full variable domain (outside the CDR3, taken from reference TRBV14 and TRBJ2-3): EAGVTQFPSHSVIEKGQTVTLRCDPISGHDNLYWYRRVMGKEIKFLLHFVKESKQDESGMPNNRFLAERTGGTYSTLKVQPAELEDSGVYFCASSPVGRPADTQYFGPGTRLTVL.

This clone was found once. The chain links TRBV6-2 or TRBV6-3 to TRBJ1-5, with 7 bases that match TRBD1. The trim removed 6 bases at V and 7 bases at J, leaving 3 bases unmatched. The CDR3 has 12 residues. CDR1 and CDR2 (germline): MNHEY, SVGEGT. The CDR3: CASSRTGQPQHF. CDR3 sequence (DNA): TGTGCCAGCAGCCGGACAGGCCAGCCCCAGCATTTT.

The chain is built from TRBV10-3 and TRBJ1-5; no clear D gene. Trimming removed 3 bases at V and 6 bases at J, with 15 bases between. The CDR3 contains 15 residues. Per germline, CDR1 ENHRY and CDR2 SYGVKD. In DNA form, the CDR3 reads TGTGCCATCAGTGATAGCCAGGTGGAGGGTCAGCCCCAGCATTTT. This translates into CAISDSQVEGQPQHF.

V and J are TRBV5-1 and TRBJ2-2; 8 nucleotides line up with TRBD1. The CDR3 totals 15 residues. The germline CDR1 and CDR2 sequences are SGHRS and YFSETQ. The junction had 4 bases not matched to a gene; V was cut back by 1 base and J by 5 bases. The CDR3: CASSLSQGATGELFF. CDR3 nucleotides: TGCGCCAGCAGCTTGAGCCAGGGGGCGACCGGGGAGCTGTTTTTT.

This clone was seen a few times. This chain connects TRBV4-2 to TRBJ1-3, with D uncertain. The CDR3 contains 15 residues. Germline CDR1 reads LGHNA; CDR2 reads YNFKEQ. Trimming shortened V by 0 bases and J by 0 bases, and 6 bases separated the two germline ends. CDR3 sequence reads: CASSQDTYSGNTIYF. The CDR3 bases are TGTGCCAGCAGCCAAGACACCTACTCTGGAAACACCATATATTTT.

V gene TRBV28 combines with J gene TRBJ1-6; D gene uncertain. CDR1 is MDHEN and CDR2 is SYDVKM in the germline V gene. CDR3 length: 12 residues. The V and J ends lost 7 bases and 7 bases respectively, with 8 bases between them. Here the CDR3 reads CASTSSNSPLHF. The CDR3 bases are TGTGCCAGCACTTCGTCAAATTCACCCCTCCACTTT.

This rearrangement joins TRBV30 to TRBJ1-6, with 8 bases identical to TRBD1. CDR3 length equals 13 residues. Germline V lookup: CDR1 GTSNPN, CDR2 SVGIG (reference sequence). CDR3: CALADRADSPLHF. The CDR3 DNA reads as TGTGCATTGGCGGACAGGGCAGATTCACCCCTCCACTTT.

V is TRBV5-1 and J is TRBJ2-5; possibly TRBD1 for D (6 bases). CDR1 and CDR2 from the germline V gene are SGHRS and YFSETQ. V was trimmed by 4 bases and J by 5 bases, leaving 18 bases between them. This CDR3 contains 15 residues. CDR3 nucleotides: TGCGCCAGCAGCCCGAATGTAGGGGGTCGGGAGACCCAGTACTTC. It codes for CASSPNVGGRETQYF.